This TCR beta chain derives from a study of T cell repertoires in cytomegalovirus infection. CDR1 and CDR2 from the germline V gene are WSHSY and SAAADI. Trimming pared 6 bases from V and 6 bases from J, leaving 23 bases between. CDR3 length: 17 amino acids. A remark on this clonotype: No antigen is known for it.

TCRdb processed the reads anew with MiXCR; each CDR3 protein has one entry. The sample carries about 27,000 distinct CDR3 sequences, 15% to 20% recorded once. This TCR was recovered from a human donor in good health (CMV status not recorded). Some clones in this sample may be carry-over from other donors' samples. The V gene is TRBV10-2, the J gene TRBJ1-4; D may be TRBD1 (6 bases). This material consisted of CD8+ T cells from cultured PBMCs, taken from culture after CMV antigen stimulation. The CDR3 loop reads CASSVGGPGAQDEKLFF. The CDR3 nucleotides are TGCGCCAGCAGCGTCGGGGGCCCAGGGGCTCAGGATGAAAAACTGTTTTTT.